This T cell receptor beta chain appears in the sequencing data of a study of OX40 agonist ivuxolimab in advanced cancers. For the study at large: Prior therapy, whether anti-PD-1, anti-PD-L1 or anti-CTLA-4, was allowed, and roughly 41% had some.

To note about this clone: What it binds is unknown.

Findings of the study overall: Blood T cells, both CD4+ and CD8+, expanded clonally by week 6 at 0.1 to 3.0 mg/kg.

The data were produced by immunoSEQ multiplex PCR, yet TCRdb's version contains in-frame clones alone and is incomplete. The sample contains about 100,000 clones, nearly 90% of which appear only once. The specimen was CD4+ or CD8+ T cells sorted from blood, collected in a trial of the OX40 agonist ivuxolimab. The receptor comes from an adult with an advanced solid tumor such as melanoma, head and neck, liver or kidney cancer.

The CDR3 region has the DNA TGCAGTGCTAGAGGAGTTTACGAGCAGTACTTC. Protein: CSARGVYEQYF. The chain employs TRBV20-1 and TRBJ2-7; D unclear. Trimming took 1 base from V and 4 from J, leaving 5 bases between them. The V gene's germline CDR1 is DFQATT and CDR2 SNEGSKA (reference sequence). The CDR3 is 11 residues long.